The clone carrying this T cell receptor (beta chain) has a handful of counts. Its target is not known. At one boundary the junction diverges from the germline segment, which might be a read error. The source of the sample is a study of response to subunit inactivated influenza vaccine. Study conclusions and caveats: It was suggested by the authors that few new T cells are recruited by each seasonal influenza vaccination.

Via MiXCR, TCRdb re-called the RT-PCR reads, giving one row per CDR3 protein. The sample shows around 520,000 distinct CDR3 sequences, 12% of them seen only once. This CDR3 is built from 12 residues. Germline assignment: CDR1 LGHNA and CDR2 YNFKEQ. The source material was PBMCs from blood, sampled on the day of vaccination. The V call is TRBV4-2, the J call TRBJ1-1, with D uncertain. The TCR originated in a man aged 45-65 years who received an inactivated influenza vaccine. The CDR3 region is CASSHRELGSIF. The CDR3 nucleotides read TGTGCCAGCAGCCACCGGGAACTAGGCAGCATCTTT.